These 12 T cell receptor beta chains came from one sample sequenced in a study of T cell responses to AZD1222 COVID-19 vaccine. Profiling relied on immunoSEQ multiplex PCR, and the TCRdb table lists in-frame clones only, not all of them. The sample has over 75,000 clones, approximately 90% seen once. The sequenced sample was peripheral blood, obtained 28 days after the second AZD1222 dose. These receptors were obtained from an adult who received the AZD1222 COVID-19 vaccine.

The chain joins TRBV9 to TRBJ2-3; maybe TRBD1 (6 bases). This CDR3 has 15 amino acids. The germline gives CDR1 SGDLS, CDR2 YYNGEE. The ends were cut back, 4 bases at V and 0 bases at J, with 12 bases in the middle. This CDR3 is CASSLQDRSTDTQYF. CDR3 DNA sequence: TGTGCCAGCAGCTTACAGGACAGAAGCACAGATACGCAGTATTTT.

The chain combines TRBV9 with TRBJ2-2; D remains unclear. Germline lookup yields CDR1 SGDLS and CDR2 YYNGEE. Trimming removed 0 bases from V and 0 bases from J, with 9 bases in between. The CDR3 has 16 residues. Written as DNA, the CDR3 is TGTGCCAGCAGCGTAGGGGGTTCGCCGAACACCGGGGAGCTGTTTTTT. Its translation is CASSVGGSPNTGELFF.

The sample holds a few counts of this clone. The rearrangement joins TRBV5-1 to TRBJ2-1, with D possibly matching TRBD1 (6 bases). CDR3 size: 13 residues. Germline V gene lookup returns CDR1 SGHRS and CDR2 YFSETQ. V shed 4 bases and J shed 7 bases, with 12 bases lying between them. Here the CDR3 DNA reads TGCGCCAGCAGCCCCCAGGGGATAAATGAGCAGTTCTTC. The encoded protein is CASSPQGINEQFF.

This clone was seen more than once but under ten times. The V and J genes are TRBV19 and TRBJ2-7; tentative D call: TRBD1 (6 bases). This CDR3 spans 16 amino acids. Per the germline V gene, CDR1 is LNHDA and CDR2 is SQIVND (reference sequence). V gave up 5 bases and J gave up 3 bases, with 20 bases separating them. The CDR3 here is CASSARTATRNYEQYF. The CDR3 DNA reads as TGTGCCAGTAGTGCCAGGACAGCCACTCGGAACTACGAGCAGTACTTC.

The gene calls are TRBV6-2 or TRBV6-3 and TRBJ1-4; D unresolved. Germline values: CDR1 MNHEY, CDR2 SVGEGT. This CDR3 has 12 amino acids. V lost 6 bases to trimming and J lost 8 bases, with 10 bases between them. The CDR3 region is CASSPEGEKLFF. CDR3 coding DNA: TGTGCCAGCAGCCCGGAGGGAGAAAAACTGTTTTTT.

The CDR3 is CASSPRAGGPQETQYF. CDR3 coding DNA: TGTGCCAGCAGTCCCCGGGCGGGGGGGCCTCAAGAGACCCAGTACTTC. V usage is TRBV6-2 or TRBV6-3 and J usage is TRBJ2-5, with 9 bases matching TRBD2. The V segment lost 5 bases and the J segment 2 bases; nucleotides outside the gene matches: 9. This CDR3 has 16 residues. Germline V CDR1 and CDR2: MNHEY, SVGEGT.

The chain uses TRBV2 and TRBJ2-7; D uncertain. This CDR3 is built from 13 residues. Germline CDR1 SNHLY, CDR2 FYNNEI. V was shortened by 7 bases and J by 2 bases, with 12 bases between the two germline ends. Written as DNA, the CDR3 is TGTGCCAGCAACCCAGGTACAGCCTACGAGCAGTACTTC. Protein sequence: CASNPGTAYEQYF.

This CDR3 reads CASSLAATSGTYEQYF. DNA for the CDR3: TGCGCCAGCAGCTTGGCCGCAACTAGCGGAACCTACGAGCAGTACTTC. This rearrangement joins TRBV5-1 to TRBJ2-7; TRBD2 aligns across 8 bases. The CDR3 covers 16 residues. Per the germline V gene, CDR1 is SGHRS and CDR2 is YFSETQ. After removal of 0 bases from V and 2 bases from J, the junction contained 7 bases not matched to a gene. The full variable domain, with the rest looked up from reference TRBV5-1 and TRBJ2-7, is KAGVTQTPRYLIKTRGQQVTLSCSPISGHRSVSWYQQTPGQGLQFLFEYFSETQRNKGNFPGRFSGRQFSNSRSEMNVSTLELGDSALYLCASSLAATSGTYEQYFGPGTRLTVT.

V is TRBV5-5 and J is TRBJ1-1; D gene uncertain. V was trimmed by 0 bases and J by 1 base, leaving 10 bases between them. Per the germline V gene, CDR1 is SGHKS and CDR2 is YYEKEE (reference sequence). The CDR3 has 15 amino acids. CDR3 nucleotide sequence: TGTGCCAGCAGCTTGGGGCGGGGAGAGAACACTGAAGCTTTCTTT. Its protein product is CASSLGRGENTEAFF.

The V and J genes are TRBV7-2 and TRBJ1-1; TRBD1 matches 7 bases. Germline V gives CDR1 SGHTA, CDR2 FQGNSA. CDR3 length: 14 residues. The V segment lost 5 bases and the J segment 5 bases; nucleotides outside the gene matches: 8. The CDR3 region has the DNA TGTGCCAGCAGCCCGCGGACAGGCGGGACTGAAGCTTTCTTT. Translated, it gives CASSPRTGGTEAFF.

This clone occurred once. This rearrangement joins TRBV18 to TRBJ2-7, with a possible D match to TRBD1 (5 bases). Deletions cut 6 bases from V and 1 base from J, with 10 bases between. Germline V gene sequence: CDR1 KGHSH, CDR2 LQKENI. The CDR3 is 13 amino acids. The CDR3 coding sequence is TGTGCCAGCTCTCTAGGGGCATCCTACGAGCAGTACTTC. This translates into CASSLGASYEQYF.

This clone has only a few counts. A read error may produce the germline difference seen at one junction end. The chain couples TRBV5-1 to TRBJ1-6; D gene uncertain. CDR1 SGHRS and CDR2 YFSETQ come from the germline V gene. CDR3 length equals 15 residues. This chain's CDR3 is CASTLSGPYNSPLHF. The CDR3 DNA reads TGCGCCAGCACCTTGAGCGGTCCCTATAATTCACCCCTCCACTTT.